This entry lists 12 T cell receptor beta chains sequenced from one sample in a study of blood T cell repertoires in COVID-19. TCRdb keeps only in-frame clones here, not all; method: immunoSEQ multiplex PCR. Of 53,000 or so clones listed, 85% to 90% are singletons. Material for sequencing was peripheral blood. The receptor set was obtained from a man older than 75 with acute or convalescent COVID-19.

This sequence joins TRBV2 and TRBJ1-6, with D perhaps TRBD1 (5 bases). Trimming took off 2 bases at V and 7 bases at J, with 15 bases between the two ends. In germline, CDR1 is SNHLY, CDR2 FYNNEI. CDR3 size: 16 residues. The CDR3: CASSETPWGRNSPLHF. The CDR3 coding sequence is TGTGCCAGCAGTGAAACCCCCTGGGGGAGGAATTCACCCCTCCACTTT. Drawing the rest from reference TRBV2 and TRBJ1-6, the complete variable domain is EPEVTQTPSHQVTQMGQEVILRCVPISNHLYFYWYRQILGQKVEFLVSFYNNEISEKSEIFDDQFSVERPDGSNFTLKIRSTKLEDSAMYFCASSETPWGRNSPLHFGNGTRLTVT.

This clone was recorded a few times. The chain couples TRBV6-4 to TRBJ2-2; D is unclear. The V gene's germline CDR1 is MRHNA and CDR2 SNTAGT. The ends were cut back, 3 bases at V and 4 bases at J, with 6 bases in the middle. This CDR3 is 13 amino acids long. The CDR3, as DNA: TGTGCCAGCAGTGAGACATCCACCGGGGAGCTGTTTTTT. Translating it yields CASSETSTGELFF.

The chain recombines TRBV19 with TRBJ1-1, with 7 bases aligning to TRBD1. V shed 6 bases and J 2 bases; nucleotides not matched to a gene: 18. Germline V CDR1 and CDR2: LNHDA, SQIVND (reference sequence). CDR3 length: 18 residues. The CDR3: CASRFGPGQPTLNTEAFF. The CDR3 coding sequence is TGTGCCAGTAGGTTCGGTCCGGGACAGCCAACTCTTAACACTGAAGCTTTCTTT.

V and J are TRBV19 and TRBJ1-1; maybe TRBD1 (6 bases). Germline V gene sequence: CDR1 LNHDA, CDR2 SQIVND (reference sequence). V lost 5 bases to trimming and J lost 0 bases, with 10 bases between them. CDR3 size: 14 residues. The CDR3 region is CASSFRGMNTEAFF. CDR3 coding DNA: TGTGCCAGTAGTTTCAGGGGCATGAACACTGAAGCTTTCTTT.

The chain links TRBV12-5 to TRBJ2-1, with 8 nucleotides matching TRBD2. Losses at the gene ends were 6 bases for V and 6 bases for J; bases not matched to a gene: 10. The V gene's germline CDR1 is LGHNT and CDR2 FRNRAP. The CDR3 consists of 15 residues. CDR3 in amino acids: CASGPGLARANEQFF. Here the CDR3 DNA reads TGTGCTAGTGGACCTGGACTAGCCCGAGCCAATGAGCAGTTCTTC.

The CDR3 spells CATSDPSGANVLTF. CDR3 nucleotide sequence: TGTGCCACCAGTGACCCTTCTGGGGCCAACGTCCTGACTTTC. This chain joins TRBV24-1 and TRBJ2-6; D call uncertain. Trimming removed 4 bases from V and 1 base from J, with 4 bases in between. This CDR3 spans 14 amino acids. CDR1 is KGHDR and CDR2 is SFDVKD in the germline V gene.

The chain uses TRBV28 and TRBJ2-7, with a possible D match to TRBD1 (5 bases). Looked up from germline, CDR1 is MDHEN and CDR2 is SYDVKM. This CDR3 is 13 amino acids long. The V end lost 4 bases, the J end lost 3 bases, and 10 bases lay between the germline ends. The CDR3 nucleotides are TGTGCCAGCAGTTGGGCAGGGCTCTACGAGCAGTACTTC. This gives the protein CASSWAGLYEQYF.

The chain uses TRBV5-1 and TRBJ2-5; no clear D. The V end was cut by 5 bases, the J end by 0 bases, with 5 bases between. This CDR3 has 12 amino acids. Per germline, CDR1 SGHRS and CDR2 YFSETQ. CDR3 region: CASSINQETQYF. CDR3 bases: TGCGCCAGCAGTATAAACCAAGAGACCCAGTACTTC. The full variable domain, its missing parts supplied by reference TRBV5-1 and TRBJ2-5, is KAGVTQTPRYLIKTRGQQVTLSCSPISGHRSVSWYQQTPGQGLQFLFEYFSETQRNKGNFPGRFSGRQFSNSRSEMNVSTLELGDSALYLCASSINQETQYFGPGTRLLVL.

This chain links TRBV2 with TRBJ1-5; D is unclear. Germline CDR1 SNHLY, CDR2 FYNNEI. V was cut by 4 bases and J by 0 bases, with 10 bases left in between. The CDR3 extends over 15 amino acids. CDR3 in DNA: TGTGCCAGCAGTGCCAACACCCTTAGCAATCAGCCCCAGCATTTT. It specifies CASSANTLSNQPQHF.

J is TRBJ1-5 and V is TRBV6-5; tentative D call: TRBD1 (6 bases). CDR1 MNHEY and CDR2 SVGAGI come from the germline V gene. CDR3 length: 13 residues. Trimming shortened V by 5 bases and J by 9 bases, and 14 bases separated the two germline ends. The CDR3: CASSPGTSLPQHF. DNA of the CDR3: TGTGCCAGCAGTCCCGGGACATCCCTGCCCCAGCATTTT.

The chain uses TRBV11-2 and TRBJ1-3, with TRBD1 as a possible D gene (5 bases). V lost 5 bases and J lost 0, with 17 bases in between. Germline CDR1 is SGHAT and CDR2 is FQNNGV. This CDR3 has 17 amino acids. CDR3 loop: CASSPWLRTLSGNTIYF. The CDR3 DNA sequence: TGTGCCAGCAGCCCATGGCTCAGGACACTCTCTGGAAACACCATATATTTT.

The chain recombines TRBV7-2 with TRBJ2-1; 9 nucleotides match TRBD2. Germline lookup yields CDR1 SGHTA and CDR2 FQGNSA. V shed 5 bases, J shed 3 bases, and the junction held 8 bases outside the gene matches. The CDR3 covers 16 residues. CDR3 nucleotide sequence: TGTGCCAGCAGCCCTACGCGGGGGGGCCGCTACAATGAGCAGTTCTTC. Translating gives CASSPTRGGRYNEQFF.